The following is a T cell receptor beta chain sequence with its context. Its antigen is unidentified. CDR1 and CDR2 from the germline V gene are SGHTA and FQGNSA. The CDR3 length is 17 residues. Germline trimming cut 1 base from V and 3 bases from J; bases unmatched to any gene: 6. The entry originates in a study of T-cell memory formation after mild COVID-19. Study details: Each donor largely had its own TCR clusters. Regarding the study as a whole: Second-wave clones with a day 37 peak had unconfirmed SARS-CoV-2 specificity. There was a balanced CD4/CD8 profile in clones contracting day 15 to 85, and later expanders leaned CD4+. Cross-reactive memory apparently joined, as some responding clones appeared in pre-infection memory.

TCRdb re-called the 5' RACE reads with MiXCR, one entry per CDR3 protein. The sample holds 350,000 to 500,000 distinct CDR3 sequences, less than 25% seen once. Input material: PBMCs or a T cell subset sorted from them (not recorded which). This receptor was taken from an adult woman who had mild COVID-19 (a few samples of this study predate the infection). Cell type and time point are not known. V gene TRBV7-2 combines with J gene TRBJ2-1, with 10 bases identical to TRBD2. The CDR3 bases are TGTGCCAGCAGCTTAGTCCTAGCGGGAGAGGTCTACAATGAGCAGTTCTTC. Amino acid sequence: CASSLVLAGEVYNEQFF.